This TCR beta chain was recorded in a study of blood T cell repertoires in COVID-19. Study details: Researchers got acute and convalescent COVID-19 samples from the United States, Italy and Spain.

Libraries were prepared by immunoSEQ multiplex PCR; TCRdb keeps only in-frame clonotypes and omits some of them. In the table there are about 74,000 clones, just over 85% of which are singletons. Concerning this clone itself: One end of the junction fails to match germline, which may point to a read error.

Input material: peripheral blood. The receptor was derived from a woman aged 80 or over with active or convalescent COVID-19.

CDR3 DNA sequence: TGTGCGAGTAGGGTCAAGGGGGCAAATGAGCAGTTCTTC. Translating it yields CASRVKGANEQFF. This chain joins TRBV19 and TRBJ2-1; 7 positions agree with TRBD1. Germline V gives CDR1 LNHDA, CDR2 SQIVND (reference sequence). This CDR3 is 13 amino acids long. The full variable domain, rest sourced from reference TRBV19 and TRBJ2-1, is DGGITQSPKYLFRKEGQNVTLSCEQNLNHDAMYWYRQDPGQGLRLIYYSQIVNDFQKGDIAEGYSVSREKKESFPLTVTSAQKNPTAFYLCASRVKGANEQFFGPGTRLTVL.